This TCR beta chain was captured in a study of T cell responses to AZD1222 COVID-19 vaccine. Method: immunoSEQ multiplex PCR; TCRdb's copy keeps in-frame clones and lacks some. The sample includes roughly 110,000 clones, 90% to 95% of them seen just once. The V gene lost 7 bases and the J gene lost 1 base, with 10 bases spanning the gap. CDR3 size: 13 residues. Germline V gene sequence: CDR1 SNHLY, CDR2 FYNNEI. The material was peripheral blood, obtained on day 0 of AZD1222 vaccination. The chain couples TRBV2 to TRBJ1-1; the D is unclear. This receptor was identified in an adult in good health. The CDR3 bases are TGTGCCAGCATGGTCCAGGAGAACACTGAAGCTTTCTTT. Its translation: CASMVQENTEAFF.